The 23 T cell receptor beta chains below were found in one sample sequenced in a study of CD8 T cells in Susac syndrome. RNA, at roughly 0.45 to 1 ug, was reverse transcribed with random hexamers. TCRdb re-called the immunoSEQ multiplex PCR reads through MiXCR, storing one row per CDR3 protein. The sample gives approximately 230,000 distinct CDR3 sequences, 85% to 95% of which show up once; less than 0.075% is in the top ten. The sequenced sample consisted of CD4+ T cells from PBMCs. Receptors originate from a human donor with multiple sclerosis.

The V call is TRBV20-1, the J call TRBJ1-2, with 7 bases aligning to TRBD1. Germline V gene lookup returns CDR1 DFQATT and CDR2 SNEGSKA (reference sequence). The CDR3 runs to 16 residues. After removal of 5 bases from V and 6 bases from J, the junction contained 18 bases not matched to a gene. CDR3 residues: CSAPSFVGQEANGYTF. The CDR3 nucleotides read TGCAGTGCTCCGTCCTTCGTAGGACAGGAGGCGAATGGCTACACCTTC.

This clonotype was seen more than once but under ten times. The chain uses TRBV6-6 and TRBJ2-1; D gene uncertain. Deletions cut 0 bases from V and 9 bases from J, with 3 bases between. The CDR3 runs 11 residues. Germline CDR1 is MNHNY and CDR2 is SVGAGI (reference sequence). The CDR3 DNA sequence: TGTGCCAGCAGTTACTCGACTGAGCAGTTCTTC. Its translation: CASSYSTEQFF.

The chain is built from TRBV19 and TRBJ1-2; D gene uncertain. The germline V gene has CDR1 LNHDA and CDR2 SQIVND (reference sequence). The CDR3 totals 14 residues. The V and J ends lost 5 bases and 2 bases respectively, with 12 bases between them. The CDR3 protein is CASSGYPENYGYTF. The CDR3 DNA reads TGTGCCAGTAGTGGGTATCCTGAGAACTATGGCTACACCTTC.

The chain is built from TRBV12-3 or TRBV12-4 and TRBJ2-4, with 8 nucleotides matching TRBD1. Trimming at V came to 1 base and at J to 9 bases, leaving 5 bases not matched to a gene. The CDR3 sequence is 14 residues long. The CDR3 is CASSLGTGYGIQYF. DNA for the CDR3: TGTGCCAGCAGTTTAGGGACAGGGTACGGCATTCAGTACTTC.

In DNA, the CDR3 is TGTGCCAGCAGCCGGGGACAGAGCACCCCTTTCGGGGATACGCAGTATTTT. Its protein is CASSRGQSTPFGDTQYF. This chain joins TRBV5-4 and TRBJ2-3, with TRBD1 matching over 7 bases. The germline V gene has CDR1 SGHNT and CDR2 YYREEE (reference sequence). V shed 4 bases, J shed 6 bases, and the junction held 17 bases outside the gene matches. The CDR3 consists of 17 residues.

The chain recombines TRBV29-1 with TRBJ2-3, with D unclear. This CDR3 region has 14 residues. Per germline, CDR1 SQVTM and CDR2 ANQGSEA. The V end was cut by 3 bases, the J end by 0 bases, with 10 bases between. CDR3 amino acids: CSVETAASTDTQYF. The CDR3 coding sequence is TGCAGCGTTGAGACGGCCGCTAGCACAGATACGCAGTATTTT.

The gene calls are TRBV6-1 and TRBJ2-1; 11 positions match TRBD2. After removal of 5 bases from V and 2 bases from J, the junction contained 5 bases not matched to a gene. The germline V gene encodes CDR1 MNHNS and CDR2 SASEGT. The CDR3 sequence is 16 residues long. CDR3 bases: TGTGCCAGCAGTAGATTAGCGGGAGGGACCTACAATGAGCAGTTCTTC. Translation gives CASSRLAGGTYNEQFF.

The CDR3, as DNA: TGTGCCAGCGGAGTCCCGGGACAGGATGAAAAACTGTTTTTT. Its protein product is CASGVPGQDEKLFF. The J gene is TRBJ1-4, the V gene TRBV27; 8 nucleotides align to TRBD1. Germline V gene sequence: CDR1 MNHEY, CDR2 SMNVEV (reference sequence). The V gene end was trimmed by 8 bases and the J gene end by 6 bases; junction bases not matched to a gene: 8. The length of the CDR3 is 14 residues.

The rearrangement joins TRBV5-1 to TRBJ1-4; D unresolved. The CDR3 contains 15 residues. V shed 1 base and J shed 7 bases, with 14 bases lying between them. Germline CDR1 and CDR2: SGHRS and YFSETQ. The DNA of the CDR3 is TGCGCCAGCAGCTTGATCGGGATGGAGATTGAAAAACTGTTTTTT. It translates to CASSLIGMEIEKLFF.

This clonotype showed up just a few times. The chain links TRBV7-6 to TRBJ2-5; TRBD2 matches 8 bases. The trim removed 4 bases at V and 4 bases at J, leaving 2 bases unmatched. CDR1 is SGHVS and CDR2 is FNYEAQ in the germline V gene. CDR3 length equals 13 residues. The CDR3 region has the DNA TGTGCCAGCAGCTCCGGACTAGCAGAGACCCAGTACTTC. This codes for CASSSGLAETQYF.

This sequence joins TRBV7-3 and TRBJ2-2; 7 positions match TRBD1. This CDR3 comprises 16 residues. CDR1 and CDR2 from the germline V gene are SGHTA and FQGTGA. Trimming removed 3 bases from V and 0 bases from J; junction bases left unmatched: 4. In nucleotides, the CDR3 is TGTGCCAGCAGCTTTAACGACAGGGCGAACACCGGGGAGCTGTTTTTT. Its protein product is CASSFNDRANTGELFF.

The CDR3, as DNA: TGTGCCTGGAGTGGAGGGGGCGGCCAGCCCCAGCATTTT. Its translation: CAWSGGGGQPQHF. The chain carries TRBV30 and TRBJ1-5; 7 bases align to TRBD1. Germline-derived CDR1 and CDR2 are GTSNPN and SVGIG (reference sequence). CDR3 length: 13 residues. V was clipped by 1 base and J by 7 bases; unmatched bases: 4.

The J gene is TRBJ1-6, the V gene TRBV9; the D gene is possibly TRBD1 (5 bases). V lost 0 bases and J lost 4, with 11 bases in between. Per the germline V gene, CDR1 is SGDLS and CDR2 is YYNGEE. The CDR3 is made up of 16 amino acids. CDR3 residues: CASSVGSAGYNSPLHF. CDR3 nucleotides: TGTGCCAGCAGCGTAGGCTCGGCAGGGTATAATTCACCCCTCCACTTT.

This chain joins TRBV29-1 and TRBJ2-1, with 9 bases identical to TRBD1. CDR3 size: 16 residues. The germline V gene has CDR1 SQVTM and CDR2 ANQGSEA. Unmatched junction bases numbered 9, after V lost 3 bases and J lost 3 bases. CDR3 residues: CSVEGTGTGYYNEQFF. CDR3 nucleotide sequence: TGCAGCGTTGAGGGGACCGGGACAGGGTACTACAATGAGCAGTTCTTC.

J is TRBJ2-7 and V is TRBV11-2; D is possibly TRBD1 or TRBD2 (6 bases each). V gave up 1 base and J gave up 9 bases, with 16 bases separating them. Germline V lookup: CDR1 SGHAT, CDR2 FQNNGV. This CDR3 comprises 14 residues. The CDR3 coding sequence is TGTGCCAGCAGCTTAGGTACAGCTCCGGGGGCGCAGTACTTC. This gives the protein CASSLGTAPGAQYF.

The J gene is TRBJ1-2, the V gene TRBV4-2; no definite D call. The CDR3 is 15 amino acids. The V end lost 0 bases, the J end lost 8 bases, and 16 bases lay between the germline ends. Per germline, CDR1 LGHNA and CDR2 YNFKEQ. CDR3 region: CASSQDSRLTQGYTF. CDR3 DNA sequence: TGTGCCAGCAGCCAAGATTCTCGGCTTACCCAAGGCTACACCTTC.

V gene TRBV14 combines with J gene TRBJ2-6, with TRBD1 as a possible D gene (6 bases). The CDR3 contains 20 residues. V lost 0 bases and J lost 0, with 18 bases in between. The V gene's germline CDR1 is SGHDN and CDR2 FVKESK. The DNA for the CDR3 is TGTGCCAGCAGCCAAGATGTGAGGGGGTCACTCCGCTCTGGGGCCAACGTCCTGACTTTC. It encodes CASSQDVRGSLRSGANVLTF.

The chain joins TRBV7-2 to TRBJ2-4, with D possibly called TRBD1 or TRBD2 (6 bases each). From germline, CDR1 is SGHTA and CDR2 FQGNSA. V dropped 1 base and J dropped 2 bases, with 15 bases sitting between them. This CDR3 spans 17 amino acids. The CDR3 DNA follows: TGTGCCAGCAGCTTAGGTTCGGGGGCGGGAACCAAAAACATTCAGTACTTC. It is translated as CASSLGSGAGTKNIQYF.

This sequence joins TRBV6-4 and TRBJ2-1; 11 bases match TRBD2. The trim removed 6 bases at V and 7 bases at J, leaving 5 bases unmatched. This CDR3 spans 14 amino acids. Germline V gene data show CDR1 as MRHNA and CDR2 as SNTAGT. Written as DNA, the CDR3 is TGTGCCAGCAGCGACCTAGCGGGGGGAAATGAGCAGTTCTTC. Amino acids: CASSDLAGGNEQFF.

The genes are TRBV29-1 and TRBJ1-1; the D gene is possibly TRBD1 (6 bases). CDR3 length: 14 residues. V was clipped by 1 base and J by 4 bases, with 13 bases between them. CDR1 SQVTM and CDR2 ANQGSEA come from the germline V gene. CDR3 sequence reads: CSVEARGGGTEAFF. CDR3 DNA: TGCAGCGTTGAAGCTAGGGGAGGGGGCACTGAAGCTTTCTTT.

The V gene is TRBV19, the J gene TRBJ1-5, with 9 positions matching TRBD1. This CDR3 has 18 residues. The trim removed 5 bases at V and 1 base at J, leaving 12 bases unmatched. Per the germline V gene, CDR1 is LNHDA and CDR2 is SQIVND (reference sequence). CDR3 nucleotides: TGTGCCAGTAGTCCCCGGGACAGGGCTACGGCGAGCAATCAGCCCCAGCATTTT. Translation gives CASSPRDRATASNQPQHF.

V is TRBV24-1 and J is TRBJ2-1, with 12 bases aligning to TRBD2. Per the germline V gene, CDR1 is KGHDR and CDR2 is SFDVKD. The CDR3 totals 16 residues. V lost 4 bases and J lost 9; bases outside the gene matches: 9. The CDR3 here is CATSEGTSGRRGEQFF. In DNA form, the CDR3 reads TGTGCCACCAGTGAGGGAACTAGCGGGAGGCGGGGTGAGCAGTTCTTC.

This rearrangement joins TRBV3-1 to TRBJ2-7; 12 bases are shared with TRBD2. CDR1 and CDR2 (germline): LGHDT, YNNKEL (reference sequence). This CDR3 has 16 residues. The V segment lost 5 bases and the J segment 7 bases; nucleotides outside the gene matches: 12. CDR3 amino acids: CASSSLAGGREREQYV. CDR3 DNA: TGTGCCAGCAGCAGCCTAGCGGGAGGGCGGGAGAGGGAGCAGTACGTC.